Listed below are T cell receptor beta chains from one sample, sequenced in a study of early T cells in non-severe SARS-CoV-2 infection. A single record per CDR3 protein comes from TCRdb applying MiXCR to the 5' RACE reads. In the table there are 30,000 or so distinct CDR3 sequences, 5.3% of which are singletons. Sequences were obtained from whole blood. These receptor sequences come from an adult who was a healthcare worker with PCR-confirmed SARS-CoV-2 infection or an uninfected control (not recorded which). The CDR3 runs from the conserved cysteine through the conserved F or W. A D gene is named only where the DNA matches it firmly. The size entry is marked missing in some rows and otherwise reads once, few, many or a size class.

clone size,V gene,D gene,J gene,CDR3 protein,CDR3 DNA
many,TRBV4-1,TRBD2,TRBJ2-1,CASSHPGTSGRLGHNEQFF,TGCGCCAGCAGCCATCCCGGGACTAGCGGGAGGTTGGGTCACAATGAGCAGTTCTTC
many,TRBV28,NA,TRBJ1-1,CASSGRSFPTEAFF,TGTGCCAGCAGTGGACGGTCCTTCCCCACTGAAGCTTTCTTT
NA,TRBV28,TRBD2,TRBJ2-1,CASRTPGLGDNEQFF,TGTGCCAGCAGAACACCGGGACTAGGGGACAATGAGCAGTTCTTC
many,TRBV7-8,NA,TRBJ1-1,CASGFAEAFF,TGTGCCTCCGGGTTCGCTGAAGCTTTCTTT
many,TRBV6-5,TRBD2,TRBJ2-1,CASSYLSGDSYNEQFF,TGTGCCAGCAGTTACCTGAGCGGGGACTCCTACAATGAGCAGTTCTTC
NA,TRBV7-9,TRBD1,TRBJ1-1,CASSQRTGLNTEAFF,TGTGCCAGCAGCCAACGGACAGGGCTGAACACTGAAGCTTTCTTT
NA,TRBV29-1,TRBD2,TRBJ2-1,CSAPRTSGTYNEQFF,TGCAGCGCTCCCCGGACTAGCGGAACATACAATGAGCAGTTCTTC
many,TRBV10-2,NA,TRBJ2-1,CASRKDYPPHEQFF,TGCGCCAGCAGGAAGGACTACCCCCCCCATGAGCAGTTCTTC
many,TRBV5-1,NA,TRBJ2-3,CASGPGTYTDTQYF,TGCGCCAGCGGGCCGGGAACCTACACAGATACGCAGTATTTT
medium-sized,TRBV7-8,NA,TRBJ1-3,CASSPLLSGNTIYF,TGTGCCAGCAGCCCGCTACTCTCTGGAAACACCATATATTTT
many,TRBV4-1,TRBD2,TRBJ2-2,CASSQGRDGGNTGELFF,TGCGCCAGCAGCCAAGGGAGGGACGGGGGGAATACCGGGGAGCTGTTTTTT